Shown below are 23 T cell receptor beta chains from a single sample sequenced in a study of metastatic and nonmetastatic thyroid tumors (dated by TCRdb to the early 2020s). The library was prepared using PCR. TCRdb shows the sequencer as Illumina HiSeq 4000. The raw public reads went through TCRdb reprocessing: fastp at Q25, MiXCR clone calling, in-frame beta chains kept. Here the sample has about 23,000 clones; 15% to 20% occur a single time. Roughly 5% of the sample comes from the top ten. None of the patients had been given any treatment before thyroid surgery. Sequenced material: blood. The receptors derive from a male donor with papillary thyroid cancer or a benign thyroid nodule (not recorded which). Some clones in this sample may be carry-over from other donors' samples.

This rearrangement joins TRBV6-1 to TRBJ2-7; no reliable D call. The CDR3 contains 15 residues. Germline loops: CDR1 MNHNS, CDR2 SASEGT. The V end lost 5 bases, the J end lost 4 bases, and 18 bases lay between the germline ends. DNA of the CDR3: TGTGCCAGCAGTCCCACTACTATCTACCGGTACGAGCAGTACTTC. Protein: CASSPTTIYRYEQYF.

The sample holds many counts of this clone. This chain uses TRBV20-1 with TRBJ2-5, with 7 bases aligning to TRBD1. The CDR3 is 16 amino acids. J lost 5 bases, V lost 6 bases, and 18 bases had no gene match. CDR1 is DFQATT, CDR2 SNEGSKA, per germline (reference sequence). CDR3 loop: CSAAHRGRGLGETQYF. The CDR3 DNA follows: TGCAGTGCAGCTCACAGGGGAAGGGGCTTAGGGGAGACCCAGTACTTC.

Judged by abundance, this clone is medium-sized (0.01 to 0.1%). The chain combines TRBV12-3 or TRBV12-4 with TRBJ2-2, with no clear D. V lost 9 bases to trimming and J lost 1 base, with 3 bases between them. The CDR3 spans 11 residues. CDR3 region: CASQNTGELFF. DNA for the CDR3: TGTGCCAGTCAGAACACCGGGGAGCTGTTTTTT.

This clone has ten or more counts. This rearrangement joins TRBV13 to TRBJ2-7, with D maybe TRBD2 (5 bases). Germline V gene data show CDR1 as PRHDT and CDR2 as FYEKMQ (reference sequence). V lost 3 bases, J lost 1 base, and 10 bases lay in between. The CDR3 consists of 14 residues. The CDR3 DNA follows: TGTGCCAGCAGCTTCACGGACTTATCCTACGAGCAGTACTTC. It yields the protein CASSFTDLSYEQYF.

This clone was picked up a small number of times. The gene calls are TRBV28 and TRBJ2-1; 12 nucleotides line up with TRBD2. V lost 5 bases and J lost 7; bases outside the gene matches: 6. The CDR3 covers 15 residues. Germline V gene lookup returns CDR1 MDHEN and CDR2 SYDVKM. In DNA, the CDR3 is TGTGCCAGCAGTACCCTAGCGGGAGGGGGAAATGAGCAGTTCTTC. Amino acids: CASSTLAGGGNEQFF.

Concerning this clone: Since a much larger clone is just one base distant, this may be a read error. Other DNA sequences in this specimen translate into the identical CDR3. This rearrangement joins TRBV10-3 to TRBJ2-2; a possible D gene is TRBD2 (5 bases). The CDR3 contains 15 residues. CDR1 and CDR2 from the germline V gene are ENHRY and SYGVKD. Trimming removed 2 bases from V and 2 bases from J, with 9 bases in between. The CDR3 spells CAISEGEGNTGELFF. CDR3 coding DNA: TGTGCCATCAGTGAGGGCGAGGGTAACACCGGGGAGCTGTTTTTT.

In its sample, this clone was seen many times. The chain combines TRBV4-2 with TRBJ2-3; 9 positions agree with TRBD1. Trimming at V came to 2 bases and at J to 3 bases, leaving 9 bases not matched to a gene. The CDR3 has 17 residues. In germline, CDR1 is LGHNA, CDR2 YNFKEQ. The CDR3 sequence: CASSQSFRDRVTDTQYF. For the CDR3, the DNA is TGTGCCAGCAGCCAAAGCTTCCGGGACAGGGTGACAGATACGCAGTATTTT.

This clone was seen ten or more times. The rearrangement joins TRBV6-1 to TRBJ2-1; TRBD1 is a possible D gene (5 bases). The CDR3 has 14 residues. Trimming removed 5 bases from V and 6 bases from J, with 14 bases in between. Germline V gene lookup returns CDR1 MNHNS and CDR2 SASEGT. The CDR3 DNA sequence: TGTGCCAGCAGTCCACTGACAGCCTCCAATGAGCAGTTCTTC. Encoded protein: CASSPLTASNEQFF.

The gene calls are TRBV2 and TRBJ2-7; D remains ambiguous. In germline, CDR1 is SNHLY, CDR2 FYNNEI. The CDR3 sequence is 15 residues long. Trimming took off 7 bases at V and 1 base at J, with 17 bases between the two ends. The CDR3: CASILEPRRSYEQYF. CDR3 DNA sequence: TGTGCCAGCATTCTAGAACCCCGGCGGTCCTACGAGCAGTACTTC.

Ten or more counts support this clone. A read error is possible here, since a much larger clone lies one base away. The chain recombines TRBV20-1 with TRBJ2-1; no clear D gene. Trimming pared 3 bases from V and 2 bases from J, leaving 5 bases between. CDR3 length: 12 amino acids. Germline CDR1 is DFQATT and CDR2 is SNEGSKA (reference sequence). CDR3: CSASSTYNEQFF. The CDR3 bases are TGCAGTGCTAGTTCAACCTACAATGAGCAGTTCTTC.

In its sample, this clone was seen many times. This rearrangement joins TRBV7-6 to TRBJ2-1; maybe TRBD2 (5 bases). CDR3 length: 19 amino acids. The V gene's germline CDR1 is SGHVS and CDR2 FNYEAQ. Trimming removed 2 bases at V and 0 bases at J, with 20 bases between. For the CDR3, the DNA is TGTGCCAGCAGCTTACAATTTGGTTTTGGGAGAAGCTCCTACAATGAGCAGTTCTTC. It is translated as CASSLQFGFGRSSYNEQFF. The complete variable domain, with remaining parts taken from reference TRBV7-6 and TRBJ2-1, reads GAGVSQSPRYKVTKRGQDVALRCDPISGHVSLYWYRQALGQGPEFLTYFNYEAQQDKSGLPNDRFSAERPEGSISTLTIQRTEQRDSAMYRCASSLQFGFGRSSYNEQFFGPGTRLTVL.

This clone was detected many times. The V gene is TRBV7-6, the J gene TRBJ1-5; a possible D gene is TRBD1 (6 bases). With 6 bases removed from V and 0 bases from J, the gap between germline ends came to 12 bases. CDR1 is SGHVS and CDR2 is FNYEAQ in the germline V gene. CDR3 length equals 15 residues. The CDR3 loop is CASSWTEGSNQPQHF. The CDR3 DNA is TGTGCCAGCAGTTGGACAGAGGGTAGCAATCAGCCCCAGCATTTT.

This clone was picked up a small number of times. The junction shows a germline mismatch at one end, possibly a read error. CDR3: CASSPQGVHEQYF. The CDR3, as DNA: TGTGCTAGCAGTCCCCAGGGGGTCCACGAGCAGTACTTC. The chain uses TRBV6-1 and TRBJ2-7, with TRBD1 matching over 7 bases. The CDR3 is made up of 13 amino acids. Germline CDR1 MNHNS, CDR2 SASEGT.

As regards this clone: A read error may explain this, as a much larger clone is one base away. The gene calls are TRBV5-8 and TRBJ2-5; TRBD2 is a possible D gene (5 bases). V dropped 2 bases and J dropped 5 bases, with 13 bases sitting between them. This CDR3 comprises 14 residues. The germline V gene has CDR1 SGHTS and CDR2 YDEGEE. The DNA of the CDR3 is TGTGCCAGCAGCTTACTAGAGGGATTTGAGACCCAGTACTTC. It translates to CASSLLEGFETQYF.

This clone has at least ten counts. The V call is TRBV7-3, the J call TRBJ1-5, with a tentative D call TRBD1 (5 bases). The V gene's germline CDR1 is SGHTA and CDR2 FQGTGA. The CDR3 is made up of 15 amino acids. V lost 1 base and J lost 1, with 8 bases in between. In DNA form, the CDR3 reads TGTGCCAGCAGCTTAAATGGGGGGAGCAATCAGCCCCAGCATTTT. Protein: CASSLNGGSNQPQHF.

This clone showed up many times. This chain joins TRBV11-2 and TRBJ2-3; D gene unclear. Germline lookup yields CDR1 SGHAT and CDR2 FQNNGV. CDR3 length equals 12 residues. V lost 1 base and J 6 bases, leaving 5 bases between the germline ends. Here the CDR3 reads CASSLGGDTQYF. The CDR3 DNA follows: TGTGCCAGCAGCTTAGGTGGGGATACGCAGTATTTT.

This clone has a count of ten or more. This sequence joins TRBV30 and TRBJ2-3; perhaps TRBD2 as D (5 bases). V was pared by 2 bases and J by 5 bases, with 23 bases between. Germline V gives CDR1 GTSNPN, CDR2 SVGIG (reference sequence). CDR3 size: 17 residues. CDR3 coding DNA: TGTGCCTGGAGTTCAAAAATCGGCGGGCGACGGGGAGATACGCAGTATTTT. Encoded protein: CAWSSKIGGRRGDTQYF.

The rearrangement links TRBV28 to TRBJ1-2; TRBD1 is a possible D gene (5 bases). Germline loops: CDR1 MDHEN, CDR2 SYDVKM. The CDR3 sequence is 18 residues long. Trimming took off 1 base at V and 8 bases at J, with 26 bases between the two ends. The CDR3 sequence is CASSLLGPSGQVGGGYTF. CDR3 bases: TGTGCCAGCAGTTTATTAGGACCTTCGGGGCAGGTCGGTGGCGGCTACACCTTC.

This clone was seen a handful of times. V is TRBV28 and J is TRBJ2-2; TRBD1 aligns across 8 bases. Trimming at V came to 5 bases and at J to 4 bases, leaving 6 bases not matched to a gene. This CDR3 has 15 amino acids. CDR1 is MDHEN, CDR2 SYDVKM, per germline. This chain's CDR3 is CASSPDRAGTGELFF. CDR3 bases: TGTGCCAGCAGTCCGGACAGGGCCGGCACCGGGGAGCTGTTTTTT.

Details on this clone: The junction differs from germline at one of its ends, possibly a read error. CDR3 sequence (DNA): TGTGCCAGCGGTAGTGGGATTGCATACGAGCATTACTTC. As protein: CASGSGIAYEHYF. The genes are TRBV6-1 and TRBJ2-7; no definite D call. Germline-derived CDR1 and CDR2 are MNHNS and SASEGT. The CDR3 covers 13 residues.

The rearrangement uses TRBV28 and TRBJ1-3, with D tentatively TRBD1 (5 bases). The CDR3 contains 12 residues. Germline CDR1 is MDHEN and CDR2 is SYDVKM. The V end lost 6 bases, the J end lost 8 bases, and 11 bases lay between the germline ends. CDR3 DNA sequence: TGTGCCAGCAGACAGGCGTTAGACACCATATATTTT. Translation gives CASRQALDTIYF.

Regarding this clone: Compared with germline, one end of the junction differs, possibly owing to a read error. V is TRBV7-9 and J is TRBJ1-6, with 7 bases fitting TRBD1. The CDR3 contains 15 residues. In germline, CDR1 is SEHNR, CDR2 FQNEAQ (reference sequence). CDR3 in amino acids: CASSLDRDSGQPPHF. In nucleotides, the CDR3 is TGTGCCAGCAGCTTAGACAGGGACAGTGGGCAACCCCCCCACTTT.

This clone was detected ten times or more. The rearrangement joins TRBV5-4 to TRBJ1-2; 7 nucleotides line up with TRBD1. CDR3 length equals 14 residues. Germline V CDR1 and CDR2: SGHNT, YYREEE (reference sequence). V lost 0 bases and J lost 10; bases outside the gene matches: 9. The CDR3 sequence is CASSLDRGARNYTF. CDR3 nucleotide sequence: TGTGCCAGCAGCTTGGACAGGGGCGCTCGAAACTACACCTTC.